This T cell receptor beta chain was identified in a study of blood T cell repertoires in COVID-19. As for the study in general: Acute-phase and convalescent COVID-19 samples originated in the United States, Italy and Spain. PBMCs, B-cell-depleted T cells, or T cells were the source of the cDNA or gDNA that made up the material.

Patients in Seattle were enrolled during active infection, then followed longitudinally. V was clipped by 9 bases and J by 4 bases, with 10 bases between them. The germline V gene encodes CDR1 LNHDA and CDR2 SQIVND (reference sequence). This CDR3 comprises 12 residues. Original processing notes: Reference gene primer amplification gave nucleated cell count estimates. Repertoires were generated with immunoSEQ multiplex PCR, while TCRdb's copy carries only in-frame clones and drops some. For V, J and clone size, that table is used; D and trimming come from the DNA. The sample contains some 130,000 clones, around 90% of which appear only once.

V gene TRBV19 combines with J gene TRBJ1-5; D may be TRBD1 (5 bases). This receptor was taken from a man aged 60 to 75 with COVID-19, enrolled during active disease. What was sequenced was peripheral blood. The CDR3 spells CASRVGNQPQHF. CDR3 in DNA: TGTGCCAGCAGGGTGGGGAATCAGCCCCAGCATTTT.